This record covers a single T cell receptor beta chain. Profiling relied on immunoSEQ multiplex PCR, and the TCRdb table lists in-frame clones only, not all of them. Altogether about 97,000 clones are present, around 84% being singletons, with the ten largest covering around 1.9%. These data belong to a study of blood T cell repertoires in COVID-19. Study-wide background: Spain, Italy and the United States supplied samples that represented acute and convalescent COVID-19.

The ends were cut back, 3 bases at V and 2 bases at J, with 6 bases in the middle. This CDR3 has 13 amino acids. What was sequenced was peripheral blood. The sequence came from a woman aged 70-85 years with active or convalescent COVID-19. The V call is TRBV12-3 or TRBV12-4, the J call TRBJ2-3, with no clear D. The CDR3 sequence: CASSFQNTDTQYF. In DNA form, the CDR3 reads TGTGCCAGCAGTTTCCAGAACACAGATACGCAGTATTTT.